This T cell receptor beta chain emerged from a study of T cell responses to AZD1222 COVID-19 vaccine. This clone occurred many times. TCRdb keeps only in-frame clones here, not all; method: immunoSEQ multiplex PCR. Of fewer than 200,000 clones listed, approximately 90% are singletons. The CDR3 length is 14 residues. Germline V gene data show CDR1 as LNHDA and CDR2 as SQIVND (reference sequence). Between the trimmed V and J ends, which lost 3 bases and 6 bases, there was a span of 11 bases. The chain has TRBV19 and TRBJ2-2; D unresolved. This receptor was identified in an adult in good health. The specimen was peripheral blood, collected on day 0 of AZD1222 vaccination. As DNA, the CDR3 is TGTGCCAGTAGTATCGCTCCGGATCCCGGGGAGCTGTTTTTT. Its translation: CASSIAPDPGELFF.